These 26 T cell receptor beta chains originate from one sample sequenced in a study of blood T cell repertoires in COVID-19. The method was immunoSEQ multiplex PCR; TCRdb's version includes in-frame clones alone and lacks a portion of them. Here the sample spans tens of thousands of clones, roughly 76% being singletons. The sequencing sample was made of peripheral blood. The receptor set was obtained from a man in his 70s with active or convalescent COVID-19.

This clone was counted a few times. As DNA, the CDR3 is TGTGCCAGCAGCTACCCAGGGGCCTTAATGGGAGGCTACACCTTC. Translation: CASSYPGALMGGYTF. The rearrangement joins TRBV7-9 to TRBJ1-2; maybe TRBD1 (6 bases). The V and J ends lost 4 bases and 8 bases respectively, with 20 bases between them. Per germline, CDR1 SEHNR and CDR2 FQNEAQ (reference sequence). The CDR3 has 15 residues. Complete variable domain (other parts from reference TRBV7-9 and TRBJ1-2): DTGVSQNPRHKITKRGQNVTFRCDPISEHNRLYWYRQTLGQGPEFLTYFQNEAQLEKSRLLSDRFSAERPKGSFSTLEIQRTEQGDSAMYLCASSYPGALMGGYTFGSGTRLTVV.

This chain uses TRBV5-7 with TRBJ2-7, with 7 bases that match TRBD1. TRBV5-7 is designated an ORF whose function remains uncertain. There are 14 residues in the CDR3. After removal of 5 bases from V and 4 bases from J, the junction contained 9 bases not matched to a gene. The CDR3 DNA follows: TGTGCCAGCAGGCGCCCGGGACAGAAGTACGAGCAGTACTTC. Translating gives CASRRPGQKYEQYF.

This sequence joins TRBV3-1 (or the pseudogene TRBV3-2) and TRBJ1-1; no firm D call. Germline assignment: CDR1 LGHDT and CDR2 YNNKEL (reference sequence). The CDR3 totals 13 residues. With 0 bases removed from V and 5 bases from J, the gap between germline ends came to 7 bases. The CDR3: CASSQDYMTEAFF. Written as DNA, the CDR3 is TGTGCCAGCAGCCAAGATTATATGACTGAAGCTTTCTTT.

This clone showed up many times. V is TRBV5-1 and J is TRBJ1-1; D call uncertain. This CDR3 region has 14 residues. V lost 0 bases, J lost 5 bases, and 11 bases lay in between. CDR1 and CDR2 from the germline V gene are SGHRS and YFSETQ. CDR3 coding DNA: TGCGCCAGCAGCTTGGAGGCGGTGTCGACTGAAGCTTTCTTT. Encoded protein: CASSLEAVSTEAFF.

The chain joins TRBV10-3 to TRBJ2-5; 8 nucleotides agree with TRBD1. J was trimmed by 0 bases and V by 6 bases; bases with no gene match: 6. This CDR3 has 15 residues. Germline CDR1 and CDR2: ENHRY and SYGVKD. The CDR3 here is CAISPRDRNQETQYF. The CDR3 DNA reads as TGTGCCATCAGCCCTCGGGACAGGAACCAAGAGACCCAGTACTTC.

J is TRBJ2-2 and V is TRBV6-5; a possible D gene is TRBD1 (7 bases). The CDR3 is 15 residues long. Germline V gene lookup returns CDR1 MNHEY and CDR2 SVGAGI. Trimming shortened V by 6 bases and J by 1 base, and 12 bases separated the two germline ends. CDR3: CASSRGTVNTGELFF. The CDR3 DNA follows: TGTGCCAGCAGCCGCGGGACAGTGAACACCGGGGAGCTGTTTTTT.

V gene TRBV13 combines with J gene TRBJ1-2; a possible D gene is TRBD1 (6 bases). Per the germline V gene, CDR1 is PRHDT and CDR2 is FYEKMQ (reference sequence). CDR3 length equals 16 residues. The ends were cut back, 11 bases at V and 6 bases at J, with 28 bases in the middle. In DNA form, the CDR3 reads TGTGCCCGCCGAGATAGGGCGGGGGCCCTGGGGGATGGCTACACCTTC. It specifies CARRDRAGALGDGYTF.

The count of this clone is one. This sequence joins TRBV3-1 (or the pseudogene TRBV3-2) and TRBJ1-2; 8 positions agree with TRBD1. Germline V gene lookup returns CDR1 LGHDT and CDR2 YNNKEL (reference sequence). V shed 1 base, J shed 6 bases, and the junction held 7 bases outside the gene matches. The CDR3 covers 15 residues. CDR3 residues: CASSQVDRGPNGYTF. The CDR3 DNA follows: TGTGCCAGCAGCCAAGTAGACAGGGGACCCAATGGCTACACCTTC.

The gene calls are TRBV18 and TRBJ1-6; 9 bases map to TRBD1. The CDR3 totals 15 residues. Germline CDR1 and CDR2: KGHSH and LQKENI. V was clipped by 3 bases and J by 9 bases; unmatched bases: 6. The CDR3 spells CASSPGQGYSSPLHF. The DNA for the CDR3 is TGTGCCAGCTCACCCGGACAGGGGTATTCTTCACCCCTCCACTTT.

CDR3 sequence: CASRTSGVQETQYF. CDR3 nucleotide sequence: TGCGCCAGCAGGACGAGCGGGGTCCAAGAGACCCAGTACTTC. J is TRBJ2-5 and V is TRBV5-1; 7 nucleotides line up with TRBD2. CDR3 length equals 14 residues. The V gene's germline CDR1 is SGHRS and CDR2 YFSETQ. V shed 5 bases, J shed 1 base, and the junction held 5 bases outside the gene matches.

The rearrangement joins TRBV18 to TRBJ2-1; no reliable D call. Trimming shortened V by 0 bases and J by 7 bases, and 7 bases separated the two germline ends. The CDR3 extends over 13 amino acids. The germline V gene has CDR1 KGHSH and CDR2 LQKENI. The CDR3 region has the DNA TGTGCCAGCTCACCACCTTCCAGGAATGAGCAGTTCTTC. It specifies CASSPPSRNEQFF.

The CDR3 sequence is CASSLVTGFDQKGETQYF. The CDR3 DNA reads as TGTGCCAGCAGCTTAGTGACAGGGTTTGATCAAAAAGGGGAGACCCAGTACTTC. V and J are TRBV11-2 and TRBJ2-5; 7 bases agree with TRBD1. The junction had 16 bases not matched to a gene; V was cut back by 1 base and J by 5 bases. CDR3 length: 18 residues. Per germline, CDR1 SGHAT and CDR2 FQNNGV.

To note about this clone: Other DNA sequences in the same sample also yield this CDR3. The chain joins TRBV6-5 to TRBJ1-3; TRBD1 matches 9 bases. Germline V gene lookup returns CDR1 MNHEY and CDR2 SVGAGI. V dropped 6 bases and J dropped 3; count of bases not matched to a gene: 3. This CDR3 has 14 residues. The CDR3 here is CASRAGQGGNTIYF. CDR3 nucleotides: TGTGCCAGCAGGGCGGGACAGGGTGGAAACACCATATATTTT.

This clone appeared a single time. The J gene is TRBJ2-5, the V gene TRBV11-2; no definite D call. The CDR3 spans 14 residues. Looked up from germline, CDR1 is SGHAT and CDR2 is FQNNGV. Trimming pared 0 bases from V and 9 bases from J, leaving 14 bases between. The DNA for the CDR3 is TGTGCCAGCAGCTTAGACCGAGGTGTAACGGCCCAGTACTTC. Translated, it gives CASSLDRGVTAQYF.

This chain connects TRBV6-1 to TRBJ2-1; the match to TRBD2 covers 12 bases. The CDR3 extends over 16 amino acids. From germline, CDR1 is MNHNS and CDR2 SASEGT. The V gene end was trimmed by 3 bases and the J gene end by 5 bases; junction bases not matched to a gene: 5. The CDR3 spells CASSDPLAGGNNEQFF. The CDR3 region has the DNA TGTGCCAGCAGTGACCCACTAGCGGGGGGCAACAATGAGCAGTTCTTC.

This clone came up a few times. This chain uses TRBV7-9 with TRBJ2-2; D possibly corresponds to TRBD2 (7 bases). Between the trimmed V and J ends, which lost 6 bases and 0 bases, there was a span of 14 bases. Germline V gene sequence: CDR1 SEHNR, CDR2 FQNEAQ (reference sequence). This CDR3 is built from 16 residues. The CDR3 protein is CASSPRGAPNTGELFF. DNA for the CDR3: TGTGCCAGCAGTCCCCGGGGGGCCCCGAACACCGGGGAGCTGTTTTTT.

The rearrangement uses TRBV28 and TRBJ1-2, with a possible D match to TRBD1 (6 bases). The V and J ends lost 5 bases and 11 bases respectively, with 18 bases between them. Per the germline V gene, CDR1 is MDHEN and CDR2 is SYDVKM. The CDR3 runs to 13 residues. The CDR3, as DNA: TGTGCCAGCAGTCCCACCACAGGGTTGGTTTACACCTTC. Translated, it gives CASSPTTGLVYTF.

The chain uses TRBV29-1 and TRBJ1-1; the D gene is possibly TRBD1 (5 bases). Germline V gene lookup returns CDR1 SQVTM and CDR2 ANQGSEA. This CDR3 comprises 10 residues. V was pared by 6 bases and J by 8 bases, with 10 bases between. CDR3 sequence: CSVPRQEAFF. The CDR3 region has the DNA TGCAGCGTGCCACGACAGGAAGCTTTCTTT.

The genes are TRBV9 and TRBJ1-1; tentative D call: TRBD1 (6 bases). CDR1 SGDLS and CDR2 YYNGEE come from the germline V gene. Trimming removed 4 bases at V and 1 base at J, with 11 bases between. This CDR3 comprises 14 residues. The CDR3 sequence: CASSPGDGNTEAFF. In DNA form, the CDR3 reads TGTGCCAGCAGCCCAGGGGACGGGAACACTGAAGCTTTCTTT.

Only a few counts were recorded for this clone. V usage is TRBV19 and J usage is TRBJ1-3; D is ambiguous. This CDR3 contains 15 residues. The germline V gene has CDR1 LNHDA and CDR2 SQIVND (reference sequence). V was clipped by 7 bases and J by 0 bases, with 13 bases between them. CDR3 DNA sequence: TGTGCCAGTATACAGTGGAGGAACTCTGGAAACACCATATATTTT. Its protein is CASIQWRNSGNTIYF.

This clone was seen a single time. This sequence joins TRBV7-8 and TRBJ2-5; D is perhaps TRBD1 (5 bases). The CDR3 covers 13 residues. Germline lookup yields CDR1 SGHVS and CDR2 FQNEAQ. The germline V and J ends were trimmed by 3 bases and 4 bases, with 9 bases remaining between them. In DNA form, the CDR3 reads TGTGCCAGCAGCTTTACAGGTTTAGAGACCCAGTACTTC. Its protein product is CASSFTGLETQYF.

V and J are TRBV10-3 and TRBJ2-1; 9 bases are shared with TRBD2. This CDR3 region has 13 residues. V lost 7 bases, J lost 3 bases, and 1 base stayed unmatched. Germline V gene lookup returns CDR1 ENHRY and CDR2 SYGVKD. The CDR3 here is CAITSGDYNEQFF. The DNA for the CDR3 is TGTGCCATCACTAGCGGGGACTACAATGAGCAGTTCTTC.

V gene TRBV6-2 or TRBV6-3 combines with J gene TRBJ1-2; TRBD1 matches 9 bases. The V segment lost 2 bases and the J segment 5 bases; nucleotides outside the gene matches: 12. The CDR3 has 17 residues. The germline gives CDR1 MNHEY, CDR2 SVGEGT. DNA for the CDR3: TGTGCCAGCAGTTACGGGACAGGGAGAAGCCTGTGGTATGGCTACACCTTC. Translated, it gives CASSYGTGRSLWYGYTF.

The chain is built from TRBV5-5 and TRBJ2-1; TRBD1 matches 12 bases. From germline, CDR1 is SGHKS and CDR2 YYEKEE (reference sequence). V gave up 2 bases and J gave up 5 bases; unmatched junction bases: 8. CDR3 length: 17 amino acids. The DNA for the CDR3 is TGTGCCAGCAGCTTAGAGCGGGACAGGGGGCTGCACAATGAGCAGTTCTTC. This sequence encodes CASSLERDRGLHNEQFF.

This clone was observed a few times. The chain joins TRBV10-2 to TRBJ1-5, with TRBD1 matching 8 bases. CDR1 is WSHSY, CDR2 SAAADI, per germline. Unmatched junction bases numbered 7, after V lost 6 bases and J lost 6 bases. This CDR3 region has 14 residues. CDR3 nucleotide sequence: TGCGCCAGCAGAGGACAGGGATGGGGTCAGCCCCAGCATTTT. Encoded protein: CASRGQGWGQPQHF.

This chain links TRBV29-1 with TRBJ1-2; 8 bases are shared with TRBD1. V was pared by 4 bases and J by 6 bases, with 10 bases of the junction left unmatched. Germline CDR1 is SQVTM and CDR2 is ANQGSEA. The CDR3 length is 14 residues. The CDR3 spells CSVVVQGVYNGYTF. CDR3 DNA sequence: TGCAGCGTTGTGGTACAGGGGGTGTATAATGGCTACACCTTC.